This T cell receptor beta chain was sequenced for a study of OX40 agonist ivuxolimab in advanced cancers. Study details: As their treatment, patients were administered ivuxolimab, an agonistic anti-OX40 (CD134) antibody. While on treatment, patients had intravenous ivuxolimab at 0.01 to 10 mg/kg every 2 weeks.

This clone was found once. Its cognate antigen is unknown. The repertoire was sequenced with immunoSEQ multiplex PCR; TCRdb's copy has only in-frame clones and lacks some. The sample includes 75,000 to 90,000 clones, around 85% seen only once; the top ten take under 3%. In germline, CDR1 is MNHNY, CDR2 SVGAGI (reference sequence). Trimming stripped 7 bases from V and 0 bases from J, with 10 bases between. CDR3 length: 14 residues. Overall study results and limits: The authors also found low normalized T-cell clonal expansion in some nonresponders.

Sequencing was performed on CD4+ or CD8+ T cells sorted from blood, taken in a trial of the OX40 agonist ivuxolimab. The chain combines TRBV6-6 with TRBJ1-3; D gene unclear. This TCR derives from an adult with an advanced solid tumor such as melanoma, head and neck, liver or kidney cancer. DNA for the CDR3: TGTGCCAGCAATGACCCGCCCTCTGGAAACACCATATATTTT. It yields the protein CASNDPPSGNTIYF.